This entry lists 14 T cell receptor beta chains sequenced from one sample in a study of circulating and synovial CD4+ cells in juvenile arthritis. Sequencing was performed with immunoSEQ multiplex PCR; in TCRdb, only in-frame clones are kept and a portion is missing. The table lists tens of thousands of clones, approximately 94% of them singletons. Sequenced material: CD4+ T cells from blood. Receptors originate from a human donor with juvenile idiopathic arthritis.

The chain joins TRBV11-2 to TRBJ2-7; the match to TRBD1 covers 9 bases. The germline V gene encodes CDR1 SGHAT and CDR2 FQNNGV. The V gene end was trimmed by 2 bases and the J gene end by 6 bases; junction bases not matched to a gene: 14. The CDR3 covers 17 residues. CDR3 sequence: CASSLLPPGTGSREQYF. CDR3 coding DNA: TGTGCCAGCAGCTTACTTCCGCCCGGGACAGGGTCCCGCGAGCAGTACTTC.

J is TRBJ2-3 and V is TRBV30; D may be TRBD2 (6 bases). V lost 0 bases, J lost 0 bases, and 10 bases lay in between. Per the germline V gene, CDR1 is GTSNPN and CDR2 is SVGIG (reference sequence). The CDR3 extends over 15 amino acids. Here the CDR3 DNA reads TGTGCCTGGAGTGTACGGGGACTTAGCACAGATACGCAGTATTTT. Protein: CAWSVRGLSTDTQYF.

V usage is TRBV10-3 and J usage is TRBJ1-4, with 11 bases that match TRBD1. This CDR3 is built from 18 residues. The germline gives CDR1 ENHRY, CDR2 SYGVKD. The junction had 10 bases not matched to a gene; V was cut back by 4 bases and J by 3 bases. CDR3: CAISGTGQGGAANEKLFF. The CDR3 region has the DNA TGTGCCATCAGTGGGACGGGACAGGGGGGGGCGGCTAATGAAAAACTGTTTTTT.

V and J are TRBV11-2 and TRBJ1-1; no firm D call. The CDR3 is 15 residues long. Trimming removed 1 base from V and 5 bases from J, with 14 bases in between. The germline V gene encodes CDR1 SGHAT and CDR2 FQNNGV. CDR3 loop: CASSLVLVIGTEAFF. The CDR3 DNA reads TGTGCCAGCAGCTTAGTCCTAGTGATAGGAACTGAAGCTTTCTTT.

The chain recombines TRBV7-2 with TRBJ2-7, with D perhaps matching TRBD1 (6 bases). CDR1 and CDR2 (germline): SGHTA, FQGNSA. Trimming cost V 0 bases and J 6 bases, with 9 bases left between them. The CDR3 covers 13 residues. In DNA, the CDR3 is TGTGCCAGCAGCTTAGCGAGAGGGGGCGAGCAGTACTTC. Its protein product is CASSLARGGEQYF.

The sample holds one count of this clone. CDR3 residues: CASSLLAGGTDTQYF. In DNA form, the CDR3 reads TGTGCCAGCAGCCTCCTAGCGGGGGGGACAGATACGCAGTATTTT. V and J are TRBV2 and TRBJ2-3; 12 bases line up with TRBD2. After removal of 6 bases from V and 3 bases from J, the junction contained 4 bases not matched to a gene. The CDR3 totals 15 residues. The germline V gene has CDR1 SNHLY and CDR2 FYNNEI. Variable domain in full (rest from reference TRBV2 and TRBJ2-3): EPEVTQTPSHQVTQMGQEVILRCVPISNHLYFYWYRQILGQKVEFLVSFYNNEISEKSEIFDDQFSVERPDGSNFTLKIRSTKLEDSAMYFCASSLLAGGTDTQYFGPGTRLTVL.

This chain joins TRBV2 and TRBJ2-7; D uncertain. With 10 bases removed from V and 1 base from J, the gap between germline ends came to 11 bases. Germline assignment: CDR1 SNHLY and CDR2 FYNNEI. CDR3 size: 12 residues. CDR3 sequence: CATRTESYEQYF. CDR3 bases: TGTGCCACCAGGACGGAGTCCTACGAGCAGTACTTC. The whole variable domain, filled in from reference TRBV2 and TRBJ2-7, reads EPEVTQTPSHQVTQMGQEVILRCVPISNHLYFYWYRQILGQKVEFLVSFYNNEISEKSEIFDDQFSVERPDGSNFTLKIRSTKLEDSAMYFCATRTESYEQYFGPGTRLTVT.

V is TRBV6-6 and J is TRBJ2-3, with 8 bases matching TRBD1. V shed 6 bases and J 6 bases; nucleotides not matched to a gene: 11. This CDR3 has 15 amino acids. CDR1 and CDR2 from the germline V gene are MNHNY and SVGAGI (reference sequence). The CDR3 DNA reads TGTGCCAGCAGCCCGCCCAGGGGGCCGAGTGATACGCAGTATTTT. The encoded protein is CASSPPRGPSDTQYF.

V and J are TRBV7-2 and TRBJ2-7, with TRBD2 matching over 10 bases. There are 15 residues in the CDR3. The germline V gene has CDR1 SGHTA and CDR2 FQGNSA. Trimming took 7 bases from V and 3 from J; bases not matched to a gene: 9. CDR3 amino acids: CASTISGGSIYEQYF. CDR3 DNA: TGTGCCAGCACCATTAGCGGGGGGTCGATCTACGAGCAGTACTTC.

The V gene is TRBV4-3, the J gene TRBJ1-2, with 7 bases lining up with TRBD1. V shed 1 base, J shed 2 bases, and the junction held 4 bases outside the gene matches. CDR3 length: 15 residues. Germline-derived CDR1 and CDR2 are LGHNA and YSLEER. CDR3 bases: TGCGCCAGCAGCCAAGTGGGACAGATGAACTATGGCTACACCTTC. The encoded protein is CASSQVGQMNYGYTF.

This chain links TRBV9 with TRBJ2-1; a weak D match, TRBD2 (7 bases). The V end was cut by 0 bases, the J end by 7 bases, with 14 bases between. Germline V lookup: CDR1 SGDLS, CDR2 YYNGEE. This CDR3 has 15 residues. Here the CDR3 reads CASSVGGGAGNEQFF. The DNA of the CDR3 is TGTGCCAGCAGCGTAGGAGGGGGGGCGGGGAATGAGCAGTTCTTC. The full variable domain, rest sourced from reference TRBV9 and TRBJ2-1, is DSGVTQTPKHLITATGQRVTLRCSPRSGDLSVYWYQQSLDQGLQFLIQYYNGEERAKGNILERFSAQQFPDLHSELNLSSLELGDSALYFCASSVGGGAGNEQFFGPGTRLTVL.

In DNA, the CDR3 is TGTGCCAGCAGTTGGGACAGCACCGGGGAGCTGTTTTTT. Protein: CASSWDSTGELFF. The chain carries TRBV6-1 and TRBJ2-2; TRBD1 aligns across 7 bases. The CDR3 covers 13 residues. CDR1 MNHNS and CDR2 SASEGT come from the germline V gene. V was clipped by 5 bases and J by 4 bases; unmatched bases: 1.

The V gene is TRBV6-4, the J gene TRBJ1-4; D gene uncertain. This CDR3 has 14 residues. The germline CDR1 and CDR2 sequences are MRHNA and SNTAGT. The V and J ends lost 8 bases and 8 bases respectively, with 18 bases between them. The CDR3 sequence: CASPLWLFSEKLFF. The CDR3 DNA is TGTGCCAGCCCTCTGTGGCTGTTCTCCGAAAAACTGTTTTTT.

The chain couples TRBV10-3 to TRBJ2-1, with TRBD2 identical over 11 bases. The ends lost 2 bases at V and 0 bases at J; junction bases unmatched: 6. CDR1 is ENHRY and CDR2 is SYGVKD in the germline V gene. This CDR3 is built from 18 residues. In DNA form, the CDR3 reads TGTGCCATCAGTGAGAGGACTAGCGGGTTCAGCTCCTACAATGAGCAGTTCTTC. Residues: CAISERTSGFSSYNEQFF.